The 15 T cell receptor beta chains below come from one sample, sequenced in a study of T cell responses to AZD1222 COVID-19 vaccine. Sequenced by immunoSEQ multiplex PCR; TCRdb stores in-frame clones only, minus some. The repertoire holds about 72,000 clones, around 87% seen once, with 20% to 30% in the top ten. This sample comprised peripheral blood, obtained on day 0 of AZD1222 vaccination. The receptor set was obtained from an adult in good health.

The chain recombines TRBV5-4 with TRBJ2-4, with TRBD1 identical over 12 bases. The J segment lost 9 bases and the V segment lost 0 bases, leaving 7 bases of the junction unmatched. CDR1 is SGHNT and CDR2 is YYREEE in the germline V gene (reference sequence). The CDR3 runs to 16 residues. In DNA, the CDR3 is TGTGCCAGCAGCTTGGTGGGACAGGGGGCGGCTAGCATTCAGTACTTC. Its translation is CASSLVGQGAASIQYF.

The chain joins TRBV29-1 to TRBJ2-1; tentative D call: TRBD2 (5 bases). Germline V gene sequence: CDR1 SQVTM, CDR2 ANQGSEA. The CDR3 sequence is 13 residues long. The ends were cut back, 4 bases at V and 5 bases at J, with 12 bases in the middle. CDR3: CSVGRTQDNEQFF. In nucleotides, the CDR3 is TGCAGCGTTGGCCGGACTCAAGACAATGAGCAGTTCTTC.

The chain joins TRBV2 to TRBJ1-2, with a tentative D call TRBD1 (5 bases). Deletions cut 3 bases from V and 8 bases from J, with 16 bases between. This CDR3 region has 14 residues. Germline V gene data show CDR1 as SNHLY and CDR2 as FYNNEI. The CDR3 region has the DNA TGTGCCAGCAGTGATAGGGACTCCCGGCAGGGCTACACCTTC. This codes for CASSDRDSRQGYTF. The whole variable domain, remainder taken from reference TRBV2 and TRBJ1-2, is EPEVTQTPSHQVTQMGQEVILRCVPISNHLYFYWYRQILGQKVEFLVSFYNNEISEKSEIFDDQFSVERPDGSNFTLKIRSTKLEDSAMYFCASSDRDSRQGYTFGSGTRLTVV.

The chain is built from TRBV5-4 and TRBJ2-6, with D perhaps matching TRBD1 (8 bases). The length of the CDR3 is 17 residues. V was clipped by 0 bases and J by 2 bases, with 12 bases between them. CDR1 and CDR2 from the germline V gene are SGHNT and YYREEE (reference sequence). CDR3 loop: CASSLVQGGTGANVLTF. The CDR3 DNA is TGTGCCAGCAGCTTGGTACAGGGGGGGACTGGGGCCAACGTCCTGACTTTC.

CDR3 sequence reads: CASSPPGGGEQFF. CDR3 DNA sequence: TGTGCCAGCAGCCCGCCGGGGGGCGGGGAGCAGTTCTTC. V and J are TRBV11-2 and TRBJ2-1; a possible D gene is TRBD2 (7 bases). Germline-derived CDR1 and CDR2 are SGHAT and FQNNGV. Trimming cost V 5 bases and J 10 bases, with 15 bases left between them. This CDR3 is 13 amino acids long.

Concerning this clone: Other DNA sequences within the sample encode an identical CDR3. The chain employs TRBV4-1 and TRBJ1-5; D unresolved. V dropped 0 bases and J dropped 6 bases, with 6 bases sitting between them. The CDR3 consists of 13 residues. Germline V gives CDR1 MGHRA, CDR2 YSYEKL. CDR3 nucleotide sequence: TGCGCCAGCAGCCAAGAGTTGCGTCAGCCCCAGCATTTT. Translating it yields CASSQELRQPQHF.

V and J are TRBV27 and TRBJ1-3; no reliable D call. The CDR3 has 17 residues. Trimming removed 3 bases from V and 0 bases from J, with 15 bases in between. Germline values: CDR1 MNHEY, CDR2 SMNVEV (reference sequence). As DNA, the CDR3 is TGTGCCAGCAGTTTGATGAGGGCGTCCGTCTCTGGAAACACCATATATTTT. As protein: CASSLMRASVSGNTIYF.

The V call is TRBV7-8, the J call TRBJ1-5; D uncertain. V gave up 7 bases and J gave up 2 bases, with 9 bases separating them. CDR1 SGHVS and CDR2 FQNEAQ come from the germline V gene. This CDR3 spans 13 amino acids. The CDR3 protein is CASTHEGNQPQHF. The CDR3 DNA follows: TGTGCCAGCACCCACGAGGGCAATCAGCCCCAGCATTTT.

Points on this clone: This sample includes further DNA sequences coding for the same CDR3. The V gene is TRBV3-1 (or the pseudogene TRBV3-2), the J gene TRBJ2-5; the D is unclear. Germline V gene data show CDR1 as LGHDT and CDR2 as YNNKEL (reference sequence). V was trimmed by 0 bases and J by 4 bases, leaving 12 bases between them. The CDR3 has 15 amino acids. This CDR3 is CASSQDPGPRETQYF. The CDR3 DNA sequence: TGTGCCAGCAGCCAAGATCCCGGCCCCCGAGAGACCCAGTACTTC.

J is TRBJ1-1 and V is TRBV2, with 12 bases identical to TRBD1. Germline CDR1 is SNHLY and CDR2 is FYNNEI. This CDR3 region has 13 residues. V was pared by 7 bases and J by 10 bases, with 7 bases of the junction left unmatched. The CDR3 here is CASKGQGASIAFF. The CDR3 region has the DNA TGTGCCAGCAAGGGACAGGGGGCTAGTATAGCTTTCTTT.

The CDR3 loop is CAWSPKGWETQYF. In nucleotides, the CDR3 is TGTGCCTGGAGCCCGAAAGGGTGGGAGACCCAGTACTTC. The V call is TRBV30, the J call TRBJ2-5; D not resolved. Trimming took off 3 bases at V and 5 bases at J, with 13 bases between the two ends. Germline V lookup: CDR1 GTSNPN, CDR2 SVGIG (reference sequence). CDR3 size: 13 residues.

The V and J genes are TRBV2 and TRBJ1-1; TRBD1 might be the D (5 bases). CDR1 and CDR2 from the germline V gene are SNHLY and FYNNEI. The CDR3 loop spans 15 amino acids. Deletions cut 8 bases from V and 4 bases from J, with 20 bases between. CDR3 residues: CASAISVYGATEAFF. The CDR3 DNA follows: TGTGCCAGCGCCATATCCGTTTACGGGGCCACTGAAGCTTTCTTT.

This rearrangement joins TRBV6-5 to TRBJ2-3; the D is unclear. CDR3 length equals 14 residues. Looked up from germline, CDR1 is MNHEY and CDR2 is SVGAGI. Trimming pared 2 bases from V and 3 bases from J, leaving 9 bases between. CDR3 protein: CASSYGQLTDTQYF. The CDR3 region has the DNA TGTGCCAGCAGTTACGGGCAGTTGACAGATACGCAGTATTTT.

This chain joins TRBV9 and TRBJ2-3; D may be TRBD2 (5 bases). Germline-derived CDR1 and CDR2 are SGDLS and YYNGEE. V lost 4 bases, J lost 6 bases, and 12 bases lay in between. The CDR3 extends over 13 amino acids. CDR3 residues: CASSRGSRDTQYF. In DNA form, the CDR3 reads TGTGCCAGCAGCCGCGGGTCAAGGGATACGCAGTATTTT.

The chain recombines TRBV3-1 (or the pseudogene TRBV3-2) with TRBJ2-7, with no clear D. Trimming stripped 5 bases from V and 2 bases from J, with 4 bases between. CDR3 size: 11 residues. CDR1 is LGHDT and CDR2 is YNNKEL in the germline V gene (reference sequence). The CDR3 reads CASSETYEQYF. The CDR3 coding sequence is TGTGCCAGCAGCGAAACCTACGAGCAGTACTTC.